These T cell receptor beta chains were read from a single sample in a study of T cells after yellow fever vaccination. TCRdb recomputed calls from the 5' RACE reads with MiXCR, one row per CDR3 protein. Of about 310,000 distinct CDR3 sequences listed, approximately 3.8% are singletons. The material sequenced was PBMCs, taken on the day of the yellow fever booster vaccination. All receptors come from a young man who received the YFV17D yellow fever vaccine. CDR3s include the opening cysteine and the closing phenylalanine or tryptophan. D genes are given only for firm matches. The size field is filled for only some rows; it gives once, few, many or a size class.

TRBV15,TRBJ1-2,-,few,CATSRDAQGGHGYTF,TGTGCCACCAGCAGAGATGCCCAAGGGGGTCATGGCTACACCTTC
TRBV5-1,TRBJ2-5,TRBD2,many,CASSLRTSGGEQETQYF,TGCGCCAGCAGCCTTCGGACTAGCGGGGGGGAACAAGAGACCCAGTACTTC
TRBV3-1,TRBJ2-3,TRBD1,-,CASSRQGTRTDTQYF,TGTGCCAGCAGCCGACAGGGGACACGCACAGATACGCAGTATTTT
TRBV7-2,TRBJ1-1,-,few,CASSQERGNTEAFF,TGTGCCAGCAGCCAAGAAAGGGGAAACACTGAAGCTTTCTTT
TRBV7-2,TRBJ2-3,-,few,CASSLTGIWRTDTQYF,TGTGCCAGCAGCCTTACGGGGATTTGGCGCACAGATACGCAGTATTTT
TRBV18,TRBJ2-1,-,many,CASSPGLSEQFF,TGTGCCAGCTCACCAGGGCTCTCTGAGCAGTTCTTC
TRBV7-6,TRBJ2-2,-,few,CASSLQAGSTGELFF,TGTGCCAGCAGCTTACAGGCGGGTTCCACCGGGGAGCTGTTTTTT
TRBV3-1,TRBJ2-4,-,-,CASSQGGTKYF,TGTGCCAGCAGCCAAGGGGGGACAAAGTACTTC
TRBV4-3,TRBJ2-2,TRBD1,many,CASSQRTGAEWGDTGELFF,TGCGCCAGCAGCCAACGGACAGGGGCGGAGTGGGGGGACACCGGGGAGCTGTTTTTT
TRBV7-3,TRBJ1-6,-,many,CASSQYNSPLHF,TGTGCCAGCAGCCAATATAATTCACCCCTCCACTTT
TRBV4-2,TRBJ2-6,-,many,CASSPHPGSSGANVLTF,TGTGCCAGCAGCCCGCACCCGGGGAGCTCTGGGGCCAACGTCCTGACTTTC
TRBV7-8,TRBJ2-1,-,few,CASRSRDGSFSYNEQFF,TGTGCCAGCAGGTCAAGGGACGGCTCGTTCTCCTACAATGAGCAGTTCTTC
TRBV7-9,TRBJ2-5,TRBD2,many,CASSSGTSGMWETQYF,TGTGCCAGCAGCTCGGGGACTAGCGGAATGTGGGAGACCCAGTACTTC
TRBV5-1,TRBJ1-2,-,many,CASNRVGRRGYTF,TGCGCCAGCAATAGGGTCGGCCGCCGTGGCTACACCTTC
TRBV4-3,TRBJ2-3,-,many,CASSPSTGVGSDTQYF,TGCGCCAGCAGCCCTAGTACGGGGGTTGGGTCAGATACGCAGTATTTT
TRBV7-9,TRBJ2-1,-,many,CASSLVGNYNEQFF,TGTGCCAGCAGCTTAGTTGGCAACTACAATGAGCAGTTCTTC
TRBV5-1,TRBJ2-7,-,many,CASRRFQGSHEQYF,TGCGCCAGTCGGAGGTTCCAGGGGAGCCACGAGCAGTACTTC
TRBV4-2,TRBJ1-1,-,many,CASSQDKNTEAFF,TGTGCCAGCAGCCAGGACAAGAACACTGAAGCTTTCTTT
TRBV6-5,TRBJ1-5,-,-,CASSYSSEGLDNQPQHF,TGTGCCAGCAGTTACTCGTCCGAGGGGTTGGACAATCAGCCCCAGCATTTT
TRBV2,TRBJ1-1,TRBD1,-,CASSQIGGLGGNTEAFF,TGTGCCAGCAGCCAAATAGGGGGCCTCGGGGGGAACACTGAAGCTTTCTTT
TRBV19,TRBJ2-3,TRBD1,few,CASTPSGDRDTQYF,TGTGCCAGTACCCCATCCGGGGACAGAGATACGCAGTATTTT
TRBV5-6,TRBJ2-5,TRBD1,many,CASSFQGATQETQYF,TGTGCCAGCAGCTTTCAGGGGGCTACCCAAGAGACCCAGTACTTC
TRBV7-6,TRBJ1-3,-,many,CASSTDSYSGNTIYF,TGTGCCAGCAGCACGGACAGCTACTCTGGAAACACCATATATTTT
TRBV6-6,TRBJ2-2,TRBD1,many,CASRTGEGTGELFF,TGTGCCAGTAGGACAGGGGAAGGGACCGGGGAGCTGTTTTTT
TRBV7-2,TRBJ2-2,-,many,CASSLVGPTGELFF,TGTGCCAGCAGCTTAGTCGGTCCTACCGGGGAGCTGTTTTTT